The clone carrying this T cell receptor (beta chain) was picked up one time. Its antigen is currently unknown. This specimen belongs to a study of resident and recirculating memory T cells in vitiligo. Study at large: Epidermis came from shave biopsies of lesional and nonlesional sites, plus PBMCs.

Notes on the study in general: Non-conserved TCRs across sites and patients suggested distinct clones per lesion. Clonality differed among vitiligo lesions, with no unique dominant clone.

Patients' lesions had not changed for the previous 6 months. V was cut by 6 bases and J by 5 bases, with 10 bases left in between. Germline assignment: CDR1 LNHDA and CDR2 SQIVND (reference sequence). The CDR3 runs to 12 residues. Measured with immunoSEQ multiplex PCR; TCRdb has only the in-frame clones, and not every one. Among 75,000 to 85,000 clones, about 91% were seen once, and the ten largest hold about 5.5%. V and J are TRBV19 and TRBJ1-2; tentative D call: TRBD1 (6 bases). This TCR came from a male donor with vitiligo. Sequencing used blood. CDR3 loop: CASSSTGYGYTF. The CDR3 nucleotides are TGTGCCAGTAGCAGCACAGGGTATGGCTACACCTTC.